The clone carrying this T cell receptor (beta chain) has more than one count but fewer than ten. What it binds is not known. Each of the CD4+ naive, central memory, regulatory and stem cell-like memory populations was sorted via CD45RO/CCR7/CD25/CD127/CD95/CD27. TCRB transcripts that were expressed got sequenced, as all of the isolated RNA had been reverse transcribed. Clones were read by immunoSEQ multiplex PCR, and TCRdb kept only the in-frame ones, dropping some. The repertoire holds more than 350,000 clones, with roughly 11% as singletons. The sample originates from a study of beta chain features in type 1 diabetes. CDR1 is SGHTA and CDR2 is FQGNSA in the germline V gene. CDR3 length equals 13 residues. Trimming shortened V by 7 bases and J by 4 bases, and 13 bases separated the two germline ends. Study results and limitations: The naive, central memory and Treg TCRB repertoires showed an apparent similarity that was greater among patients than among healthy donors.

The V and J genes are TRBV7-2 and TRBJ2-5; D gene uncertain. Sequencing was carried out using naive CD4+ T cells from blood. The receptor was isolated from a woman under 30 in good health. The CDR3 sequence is CASTYGVGETQYF. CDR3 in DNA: TGTGCCAGCACCTATGGGGTTGGAGAGACCCAGTACTTC.